These T cell receptor beta chains were read from a single sample in a study of blood T cell repertoires in COVID-19. Assay used: immunoSEQ multiplex PCR; TCRdb lists only in-frame clones, some missing. The data show over 200,000 clones, 75% to 90% seen once. The specimen was peripheral blood. Source of these receptors: a human donor in a cohort sampled during active COVID-19. Each CDR3 is given with its conserved first and last residue. The D gene is left open where the match is weak. Size is stated for part of the rows, as once, few or many counts, or as a class when the clone is expanded.

d_call,v_call,j_call,cdr3_length,clone_size,cdr3_aa,cdr3_nt
-,TRBV19,TRBJ2-6,16,-,CASMRRSGAGANVLTF,TGTGCCAGTATGAGGAGGTCGGGGGCTGGGGCCAACGTCCTGACTTTC
TRBD2,TRBV29-1,TRBJ2-1,16,once,CSVEGTETSGDNEQFF,TGCAGCGTTGAAGGGACGGAGACTAGCGGCGACAATGAGCAGTTCTTC
-,TRBV7-2,TRBJ2-7,14,-,CASSLGGQGYEQYF,TGTGCCAGCAGCTTAGGGGGCCAGGGCTACGAGCAGTACTTC
-,TRBV19,TRBJ1-2,14,-,CASSTRQRNYGYTF,TGTGCCAGTAGTACTAGACAGAGAAACTATGGCTACACCTTC
TRBD1,TRBV11-2,TRBJ1-5,18,-,CASSLVGTGAYSNQPQHF,TGTGCCAGCAGCTTAGTCGGGACAGGGGCATATAGCAATCAGCCCCAGCATTTT
TRBD1,TRBV7-8,TRBJ1-3,17,-,CASSPFGQAFSGNTIYF,TGTGCCAGCAGCCCCTTCGGACAGGCTTTCTCTGGAAACACCATATATTTT
-,TRBV28,TRBJ1-2,14,-,CASSPGAYNYGYTF,TGTGCCAGCAGCCCAGGGGCATACAACTATGGCTACACCTTC
TRBD2,TRBV28,TRBJ2-1,16,-,CASSPRLAVTYNEQFF,TGTGCCAGCAGTCCGAGACTAGCTGTTACCTACAATGAGCAGTTCTTC
-,TRBV19,TRBJ2-1,13,-,CASSIHNYNEQFF,TGTGCCAGTAGTATCCACAATTACAATGAGCAGTTCTTC
TRBD1,TRBV10-3,TRBJ1-1,15,-,CAISIRQGARTEAFF,TGTGCCATCAGTATAAGACAGGGGGCAAGGACTGAAGCTTTCTTT
-,TRBV28,TRBJ1-1,17,-,CASSLPVFRSGGTEAFF,TGTGCCAGCAGTTTACCCGTCTTTAGGTCAGGAGGAACTGAAGCTTTCTTT
TRBD1,TRBV5-1,TRBJ1-2,15,-,CASSLVDRGIGGYTF,TGCGCCAGCAGCTTGGTAGACAGGGGAATTGGTGGCTACACCTTC
-,TRBV4-2,TRBJ1-6,19,-,CASSQDYSEARYDNSPLHF,TGTGCCAGCAGCCAAGATTACAGTGAAGCCCGTTATGATAATTCACCCCTCCACTTT
-,TRBV12-3/TRBV12-4,TRBJ1-6,13,few,CASSLRLVSPLHF,TGTGCCAGCAGTCTTCGGTTGGTCTCACCCCTCCACTTT
-,TRBV12-3/TRBV12-4,TRBJ2-7,13,-,CASSLGRGYEQYF,TGTGCCAGCAGTTTAGGCAGGGGCTACGAGCAGTACTTC
-,TRBV6-6,TRBJ1-1,14,-,CASRDDGGHTEAFF,TGTGCCAGCAGAGACGACGGGGGGCACACTGAAGCTTTCTTT
TRBD2,TRBV6-1,TRBJ2-1,15,-,CASSDPGLAGHEQFF,TGTGCCAGCAGTGATCCGGGACTAGCAGGGCATGAGCAGTTCTTC
TRBD1,TRBV6-1,TRBJ1-4,16,-,CASSERGGQVREKLFF,TGTGCCAGCAGTGAAAGAGGGGGACAGGTTCGCGAAAAACTGTTTTTT
-,TRBV10-3,TRBJ1-1,15,-,CAISESPGTNTEAFF,TGTGCCATCAGTGAGTCCCCAGGTACAAACACTGAAGCTTTCTTT
TRBD1,TRBV19,TRBJ1-2,14,-,CASCPRGQGSGYTF,TGTGCCAGTTGCCCTCGGGGACAGGGCTCTGGCTACACCTTC
TRBD1,TRBV7-9,TRBJ2-7,16,once,CASSGQGQIFSYEQYF,TGTGCCAGCAGCGGCCAGGGACAGATCTTCTCCTACGAGCAGTACTTC
-,TRBV27,TRBJ2-3,14,many,CASSLSTSSDTQYF,TGTGCCAGCAGTTTATCGACTTCGTCGGATACGCAGTATTTT
TRBD1,TRBV7-9,TRBJ1-1,15,-,CASSKGQGVNTEAFF,TGTGCCAGCAGCAAGGGACAGGGGGTGAACACTGAAGCTTTCTTT
-,TRBV19,TRBJ1-1,14,-,CASSIDGVNTEAFF,TGTGCCAGTAGTATAGACGGAGTGAACACTGAAGCTTTCTTT
-,TRBV7-2,TRBJ1-6,14,-,CASSPDGTGSPLHF,TGTGCCAGCAGTCCGGACGGTACAGGGTCACCCCTCCACTTT
TRBD1,TRBV7-2,TRBJ1-2,16,-,CASTPEQGRPLYGYTF,TGTGCCAGCACACCAGAACAGGGGAGACCCCTCTATGGCTACACCTTC
TRBD1,TRBV11-2,TRBJ1-2,16,-,CASSLVGTGAPYGYTF,TGTGCCAGCAGCTTAGTAGGGACAGGGGCTCCCTATGGCTACACCTTC